The 15 T cell receptor beta chains reported below all come from one sample, sequenced in a study of cytomegalovirus exposure and HLA in healthy donors. PCR primers comprised 60 Vbeta and 13 Jbeta primers. Using immunoSEQ multiplex PCR, the repertoire was profiled, and TCRdb retains in-frame clones only, with some absent. The sample contains roughly 130,000 clones, just over 70% of which appear only once. The sample comprised PBMCs. The receptor source for this set is a woman in her sixties in good health and CMV-seropositive.

This clone showed up just a few times. Here the CDR3 DNA reads TGTGCCAGCATATCAGTAGCGGGGCCCTCCTACGAGCAGTACTTC. Its protein is CASISVAGPSYEQYF. The chain employs TRBV11-2 and TRBJ2-7; 8 positions agree with TRBD2. The CDR3 length is 15 residues. CDR1 is SGHAT, CDR2 FQNNGV, per germline. With 7 bases clipped from V and 0 bases from J, the junction kept 8 bases outside the gene matches.

V gene TRBV7-8 combines with J gene TRBJ2-2; a possible D gene is TRBD2 (5 bases). The germline V and J ends were trimmed by 2 bases and 4 bases, with 11 bases remaining between them. This CDR3 spans 15 amino acids. The germline gives CDR1 SGHVS, CDR2 FQNEAQ. CDR3 sequence reads: CASSLTRALTGELFF. The DNA of the CDR3 is TGTGCCAGCAGCTTAACGCGGGCCCTCACCGGGGAGCTGTTTTTT.

V is TRBV6-6 and J is TRBJ1-4; 10 bases fit TRBD1. This CDR3 is built from 16 residues. J lost 6 bases, V lost 2 bases, and 6 bases had no gene match. Germline V lookup: CDR1 MNHNY, CDR2 SVGAGI (reference sequence). The DNA of the CDR3 is TGTGCCAGCAGTTACCCGGCAGGACAGGGGGATGAAAAACTGTTTTTT. Amino acids: CASSYPAGQGDEKLFF.

The count of this clone is one. This chain uses TRBV29-1 with TRBJ2-7, with 8 bases that match TRBD1. V gave up 6 bases and J gave up 4 bases; unmatched junction bases: 5. Germline CDR1 SQVTM, CDR2 ANQGSEA. The CDR3 has 12 amino acids. The CDR3 region has the DNA TGCAGCGTCAGGGGGCGCTCGTACGAGCAGTACTTC. Protein sequence: CSVRGRSYEQYF.

The table lists this clone with a count of one. The chain recombines TRBV2 with TRBJ1-1, with no clear D. V lost 10 bases and J 3 bases, leaving 15 bases between the germline ends. The CDR3 contains 13 residues. Germline values: CDR1 SNHLY, CDR2 FYNNEI. CDR3: CANSARRDTEAFF. The CDR3 nucleotides read TGTGCCAACTCGGCCCGGAGGGACACTGAAGCTTTCTTT.

The chain carries TRBV9 and TRBJ2-3, with 11 bases aligning to TRBD2. Per the germline V gene, CDR1 is SGDLS and CDR2 is YYNGEE. CDR3 length: 16 residues. V lost 3 bases to trimming and J lost 3 bases; unmatched junction nucleotides: 6. The DNA for the CDR3 is TGTGCCAGCAGCGGCAGGACTAGCGGGCGTACAGATACGCAGTATTTT. This sequence encodes CASSGRTSGRTDTQYF.

V is TRBV7-9 and J is TRBJ1-6, with TRBD1 matching over 9 bases. The CDR3 is 15 residues long. Germline V gives CDR1 SEHNR, CDR2 FQNEAQ (reference sequence). The ends lost 5 bases at V and 7 bases at J; junction bases unmatched: 6. The CDR3 region is CASSITGTGNSPLHF. CDR3 DNA sequence: TGTGCCAGCAGCATAACCGGGACAGGGAATTCACCCCTCCACTTT.

This clone was seen a single time. This chain uses TRBV27 with TRBJ2-5; D gene ambiguous. Germline CDR1 and CDR2: MNHEY and SMNVEV (reference sequence). The CDR3 sequence is 13 residues long. V was trimmed by 6 bases and J by 5 bases, leaving 13 bases between them. CDR3 coding DNA: TGTGCCAGCAGCCGAAGGTCGCGGGAGACCCAGTACTTC. Translation: CASSRRSRETQYF.

This chain uses TRBV2 with TRBJ1-1; the D gene is possibly TRBD1 (5 bases). This CDR3 contains 13 residues. Germline values: CDR1 SNHLY, CDR2 FYNNEI. The V gene lost 8 bases and the J gene lost 5 bases, with 15 bases spanning the gap. CDR3: CASLVGRVTEAFF. The CDR3 region has the DNA TGTGCCAGCCTGGTTGGCAGGGTGACTGAAGCTTTCTTT.

This chain links TRBV5-6 with TRBJ2-5, with 7 bases that match TRBD2. J gave up 5 bases and V 4 bases, and 17 bases lay outside the gene matches. The CDR3 spans 17 residues. Germline V gives CDR1 SGHDT, CDR2 YYEEEE. Written as DNA, the CDR3 is TGTGCCAGCAGCCCCCTTCGGGACGGGGGGTGGGTGGAGACCCAGTACTTC. Protein: CASSPLRDGGWVETQYF.

The rearrangement links TRBV2 to TRBJ1-4, with 9 bases fitting TRBD1. CDR1 is SNHLY, CDR2 FYNNEI, per germline. V lost 6 bases to trimming and J lost 8 bases; unmatched junction nucleotides: 7. The CDR3 sequence is 14 residues long. DNA for the CDR3: TGTGCCAGCAGGCTACAGGGGGCCGAGGAAAAACTGTTTTTT. Amino acid sequence: CASRLQGAEEKLFF.

This clone showed up just a few times. The gene calls are TRBV18 and TRBJ1-3; D uncertain. The germline gives CDR1 KGHSH, CDR2 LQKENI. Trimming removed 3 bases at V and 0 bases at J, with 6 bases between. The CDR3 loop spans 14 amino acids. CDR3 in amino acids: CASSPTNSGNTIYF. CDR3 coding DNA: TGTGCCAGCTCACCGACTAACTCTGGAAACACCATATATTTT.

This clone was recorded a few times. The chain is built from TRBV7-9 and TRBJ2-5; D is possibly TRBD1 (6 bases). Germline V gives CDR1 SEHNR, CDR2 FQNEAQ (reference sequence). V was clipped by 5 bases and J by 1 base, with 11 bases between them. CDR3 size: 14 residues. CDR3 nucleotides: TGTGCCAGCAGCCTAAGGACAGTCCAAGAGACCCAGTACTTC. Translation gives CASSLRTVQETQYF.

V gene TRBV7-6 combines with J gene TRBJ1-1, with 7 bases fitting TRBD1. The CDR3 has 15 residues. V lost 1 base to trimming and J lost 5 bases; unmatched junction nucleotides: 7. The germline V gene has CDR1 SGHVS and CDR2 FNYEAQ. The CDR3 nucleotides are TGTGCCAGCAGCTTAGAGGCAGGGGGGCAGACTGAAGCTTTCTTT. Residues: CASSLEAGGQTEAFF.

Here the CDR3 reads CASSLVQGGTEAFF. The CDR3 nucleotides are TGTGCCAGCAGTCTCGTGCAGGGAGGGACTGAAGCTTTCTTT. The V call is TRBV28, the J call TRBJ1-1; possibly TRBD1 for D (5 bases). This CDR3 contains 14 residues. The V end lost 5 bases, the J end lost 5 bases, and 15 bases lay between the germline ends. Germline CDR1 MDHEN, CDR2 SYDVKM.